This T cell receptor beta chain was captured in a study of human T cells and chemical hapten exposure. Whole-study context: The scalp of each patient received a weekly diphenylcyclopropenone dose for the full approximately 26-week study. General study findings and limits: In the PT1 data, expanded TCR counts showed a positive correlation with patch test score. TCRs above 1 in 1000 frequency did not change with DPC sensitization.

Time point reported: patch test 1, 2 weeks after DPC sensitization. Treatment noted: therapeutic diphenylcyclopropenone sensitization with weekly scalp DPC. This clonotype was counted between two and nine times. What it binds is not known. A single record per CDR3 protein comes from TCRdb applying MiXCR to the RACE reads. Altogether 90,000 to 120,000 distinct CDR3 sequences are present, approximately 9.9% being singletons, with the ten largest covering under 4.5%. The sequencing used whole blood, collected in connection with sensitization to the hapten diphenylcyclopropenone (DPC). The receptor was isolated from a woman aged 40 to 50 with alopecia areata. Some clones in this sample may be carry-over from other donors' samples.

CDR3 residues: CASSKLTLGRLYGYTF. In DNA form, the CDR3 reads TGTGCCAGCAGCAAATTGACCTTGGGGCGGCTTTATGGCTACACCTTC. V and J are TRBV21-1 and TRBJ1-2; TRBD1 is taken as the D call from the table, unchecked against the DNA. TRBV21-1 is a documented pseudogene. This CDR3 is built from 16 residues.